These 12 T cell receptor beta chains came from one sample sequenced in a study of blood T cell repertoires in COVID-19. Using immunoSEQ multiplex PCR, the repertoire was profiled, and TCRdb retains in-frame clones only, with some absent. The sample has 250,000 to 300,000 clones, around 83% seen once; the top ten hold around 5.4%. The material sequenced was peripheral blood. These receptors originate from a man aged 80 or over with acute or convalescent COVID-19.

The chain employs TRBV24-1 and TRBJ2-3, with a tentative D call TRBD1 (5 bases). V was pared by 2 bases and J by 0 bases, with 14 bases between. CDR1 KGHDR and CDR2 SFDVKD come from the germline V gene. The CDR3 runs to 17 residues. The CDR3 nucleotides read TGTGCCACCAGTGATTCCTCAGGGTTCGGTAGCACAGATACGCAGTATTTT. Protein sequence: CATSDSSGFGSTDTQYF.

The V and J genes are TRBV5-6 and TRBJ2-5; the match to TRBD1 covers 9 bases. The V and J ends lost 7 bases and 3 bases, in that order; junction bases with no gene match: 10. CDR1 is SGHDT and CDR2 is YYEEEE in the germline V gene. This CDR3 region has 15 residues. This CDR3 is CASARGDRVKETQYF. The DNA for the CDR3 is TGTGCCAGCGCTCGGGGGGACAGGGTGAAAGAGACCCAGTACTTC.

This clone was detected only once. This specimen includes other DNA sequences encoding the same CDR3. The CDR3, as DNA: TGTGCCAGCAGTTACTCGGCAGGGAACACTGAAGCTTTCTTT. It translates to CASSYSAGNTEAFF. This sequence joins TRBV6-5 and TRBJ1-1, with D hard to call. Germline loops: CDR1 MNHEY, CDR2 SVGAGI. Trimming left V 0 bases short and J 1 base short, with 6 bases between. The CDR3 is 14 amino acids.

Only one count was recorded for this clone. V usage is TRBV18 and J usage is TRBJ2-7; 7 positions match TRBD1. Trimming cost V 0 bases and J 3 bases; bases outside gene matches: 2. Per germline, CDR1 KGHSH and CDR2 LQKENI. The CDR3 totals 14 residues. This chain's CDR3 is CASSPPGGNYEQYF. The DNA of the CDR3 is TGTGCCAGCTCACCACCAGGGGGCAACTACGAGCAGTACTTC.

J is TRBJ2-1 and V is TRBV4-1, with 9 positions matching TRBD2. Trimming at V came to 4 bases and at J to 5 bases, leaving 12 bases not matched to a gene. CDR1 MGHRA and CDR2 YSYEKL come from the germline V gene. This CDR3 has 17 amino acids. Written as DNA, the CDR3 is TGCGCCAGCAGCCGAGGGCGGGGGGGGTTAGGCCACAATGAGCAGTTCTTC. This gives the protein CASSRGRGGLGHNEQFF.

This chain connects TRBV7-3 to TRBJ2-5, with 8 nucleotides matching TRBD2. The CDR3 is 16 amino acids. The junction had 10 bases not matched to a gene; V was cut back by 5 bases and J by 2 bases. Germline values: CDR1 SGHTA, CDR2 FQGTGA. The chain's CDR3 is CASSINSGAGQETQYF. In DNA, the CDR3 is TGTGCCAGCAGCATCAATAGCGGGGCGGGGCAAGAGACCCAGTACTTC.

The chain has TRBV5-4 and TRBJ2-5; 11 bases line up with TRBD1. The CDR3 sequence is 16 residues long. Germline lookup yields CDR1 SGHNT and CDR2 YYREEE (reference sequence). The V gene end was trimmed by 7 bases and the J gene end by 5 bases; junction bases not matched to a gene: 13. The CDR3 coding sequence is TGTGCCAGCCAGGACAGGGGGCCTATGGGAGGGGAGACCCAGTACTTC. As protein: CASQDRGPMGGETQYF.

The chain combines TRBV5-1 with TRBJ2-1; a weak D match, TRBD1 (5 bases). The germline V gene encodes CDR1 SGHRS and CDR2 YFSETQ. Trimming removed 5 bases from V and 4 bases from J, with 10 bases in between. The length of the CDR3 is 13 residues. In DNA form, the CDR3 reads TGCGCCAGCAGATCACAGGTATACAATGAGCAGTTCTTC. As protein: CASRSQVYNEQFF.

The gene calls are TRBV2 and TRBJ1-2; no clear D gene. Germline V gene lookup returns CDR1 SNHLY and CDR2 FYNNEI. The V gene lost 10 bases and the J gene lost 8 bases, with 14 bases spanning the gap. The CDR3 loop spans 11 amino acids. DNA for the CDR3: TGTGCCACTCATTATGGCGGCGGCTACACCTTC. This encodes CATHYGGGYTF.

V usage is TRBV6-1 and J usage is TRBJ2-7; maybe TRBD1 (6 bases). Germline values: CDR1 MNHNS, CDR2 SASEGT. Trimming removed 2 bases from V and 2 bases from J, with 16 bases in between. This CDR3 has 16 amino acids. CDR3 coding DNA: TGTGCCAGCAGTGAATTACGGGCAGGGGCGACCTACGAGCAGTACTTC. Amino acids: CASSELRAGATYEQYF.

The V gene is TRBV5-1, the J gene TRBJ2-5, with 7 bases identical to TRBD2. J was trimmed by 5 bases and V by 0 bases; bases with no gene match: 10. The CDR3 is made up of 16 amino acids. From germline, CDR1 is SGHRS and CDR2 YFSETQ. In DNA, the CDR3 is TGCGCCAGCAGCTTGGGGGACTACGGGGTGGGCGAGACCCAGTACTTC. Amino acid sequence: CASSLGDYGVGETQYF.

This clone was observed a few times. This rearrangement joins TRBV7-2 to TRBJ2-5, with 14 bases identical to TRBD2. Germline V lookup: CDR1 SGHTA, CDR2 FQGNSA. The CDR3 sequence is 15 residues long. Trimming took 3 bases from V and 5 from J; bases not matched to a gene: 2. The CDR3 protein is CASSLTSGREETQYF. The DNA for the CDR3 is TGTGCCAGCAGCTTGACTAGCGGGAGGGAGGAGACCCAGTACTTC.